The 17 T cell receptor beta chains listed next were all sequenced from one sample in a study of blood T cell repertoires in COVID-19. Profiled with immunoSEQ multiplex PCR; TCRdb holds only in-frame clones, not every one. The sample consists of fewer than 350,000 clones, about 89% of them appearing once. Sequencing was carried out using peripheral blood. The receptor set was obtained from a woman between 50 and 59 years old who had recovered from COVID-19.

In its sample, this clone was seen a few times. The chain links TRBV12-3 or TRBV12-4 to TRBJ1-2, with a tentative D call TRBD1 (5 bases). With 6 bases removed from V and 8 bases from J, the gap between germline ends came to 16 bases. The length of the CDR3 is 13 residues. The CDR3 sequence: CASRREGSGGYTF. As DNA, the CDR3 is TGTGCCAGCAGGCGGGAGGGGAGTGGGGGCTACACCTTC.

This rearrangement joins TRBV7-2 to TRBJ1-2, with 9 bases fitting TRBD1. CDR1 is SGHTA, CDR2 FQGNSA, per germline. Trimming at V came to 5 bases and at J to 5 bases, leaving 9 bases not matched to a gene. The CDR3 runs to 15 residues. The CDR3 region is CASSPTGTGFYGYTF. The CDR3 region has the DNA TGTGCCAGCAGCCCCACCGGGACAGGGTTTTATGGCTACACCTTC.

Details on this clone: This CDR3 is also generated by other DNA sequences in the sample. The chain links TRBV28 to TRBJ1-1, with a tentative D call TRBD1 (5 bases). Looked up from germline, CDR1 is MDHEN and CDR2 is SYDVKM. This CDR3 comprises 14 residues. V was trimmed by 1 base and J by 5 bases, leaving 11 bases between them. The CDR3 nucleotides are TGTGCCAGCAGTTTATCTGGCGGGGGAACTGAAGCTTTCTTT. It is translated as CASSLSGGGTEAFF.

The chain carries TRBV9 and TRBJ1-5, with D possibly being TRBD1 (5 bases). This CDR3 is built from 15 residues. Germline V gene data show CDR1 as SGDLS and CDR2 as YYNGEE. V dropped 3 bases and J dropped 0 bases, with 10 bases sitting between them. CDR3 in amino acids: CASSGQGYSNQPQHF. In DNA, the CDR3 is TGTGCCAGCAGCGGCCAGGGTTATAGCAATCAGCCCCAGCATTTT.

This rearrangement joins TRBV4-3 to TRBJ2-7; 10 bases map to TRBD2. V dropped 2 bases and J dropped 0; count of bases not matched to a gene: 4. Germline CDR1 is LGHNA and CDR2 is YSLEER. The CDR3 covers 16 residues. CDR3 sequence: CASSQFSGGSSYEQYF. CDR3 bases: TGCGCCAGCAGCCAATTTAGCGGGGGGAGCTCCTACGAGCAGTACTTC.

This clone was detected once. The chain carries TRBV19 and TRBJ1-1; possibly TRBD1 for D (6 bases). Germline V CDR1 and CDR2: LNHDA, SQIVND (reference sequence). The V end was cut by 4 bases, the J end by 6 bases, with 15 bases between. The CDR3 consists of 14 residues. The CDR3, as DNA: TGTGCCAGTAGTAGGGGGGGGCGCCCCGCTGAAGCTTTCTTT. As protein: CASSRGGRPAEAFF.

This sequence joins TRBV28 and TRBJ2-3; 9 bases match TRBD1. CDR1 and CDR2 (germline): MDHEN, SYDVKM. V shed 5 bases, J shed 5 bases, and the junction held 5 bases outside the gene matches. This CDR3 region has 14 residues. The CDR3 DNA reads as TGTGCCAGCAGTATACAGGGGGCAAAAGATACGCAGTATTTT. Encoded protein: CASSIQGAKDTQYF.

The sample holds one count of this clone. The chain joins TRBV7-3 to TRBJ2-3, with TRBD1 identical over 8 bases. Germline V gene lookup returns CDR1 SGHTA and CDR2 FQGTGA. The V gene end was trimmed by 6 bases and the J gene end by 4 bases; junction bases not matched to a gene: 3. The CDR3 has 13 amino acids. The CDR3: CASSLQGADTQYF. CDR3 nucleotides: TGTGCCAGCAGTTTACAGGGGGCAGATACGCAGTATTTT.

The chain has TRBV14 and TRBJ2-2, with D possibly matching TRBD2 (5 bases). The germline V and J ends were trimmed by 5 bases and 7 bases, with 11 bases remaining between them. The germline V gene encodes CDR1 SGHDN and CDR2 FVKESK. The CDR3 is 13 amino acids. CDR3 amino acids: CASSAGLGGELFF. The DNA for the CDR3 is TGTGCCAGCAGCGCGGGTCTCGGCGGGGAGCTGTTTTTT.

The V and J genes are TRBV4-3 and TRBJ1-5; tentative D call: TRBD1 (5 bases). Germline V gives CDR1 LGHNA, CDR2 YSLEER. Trimming left V 0 bases short and J 5 bases short, with 11 bases between. This CDR3 region has 15 residues. The CDR3 DNA reads as TGCGCCAGCAGCCAAGATCAGGGAGGATATCAGCCCCAGCATTTT. This gives the protein CASSQDQGGYQPQHF.

This rearrangement joins TRBV6-2 or TRBV6-3 to TRBJ1-2; unclear D gene. The V gene lost 2 bases and the J gene lost 8 bases, with 12 bases spanning the gap. The CDR3 length is 13 residues. CDR1 is MNHEY and CDR2 is SVGEGT in the germline V gene. CDR3 sequence reads: CASSYGQARGYTF. DNA for the CDR3: TGTGCCAGCAGTTACGGGCAGGCTCGCGGCTACACCTTC.

The chain joins TRBV11-3 to TRBJ2-3, with 7 bases matching TRBD1. Per the germline V gene, CDR1 is SGHNT and CDR2 is YENEEA. The CDR3 runs 15 residues. V lost 5 bases and J lost 1; bases outside the gene matches: 6. The CDR3 bases are TGTGCCAGCAGCCGTCTAGGGGGCGGCACAGATACGCAGTATTTT. Amino acids: CASSRLGGGTDTQYF.

The chain is built from TRBV9 and TRBJ2-1, with 13 nucleotides matching TRBD2. Germline-derived CDR1 and CDR2 are SGDLS and YYNGEE. The CDR3 spans 19 residues. With V trimmed by 0 bases and J by 3 bases, 9 bases remained unmatched. The CDR3 nucleotides are TGTGCCAGCAGCGTAGTCGGACTAGCGGGAGTAAGTGTCTACAATGAGCAGTTCTTC. Translated, it gives CASSVVGLAGVSVYNEQFF.

The rearrangement joins TRBV7-6 to TRBJ2-2; no clear D gene. Germline CDR1 and CDR2: SGHVS and FNYEAQ. CDR3 length equals 16 residues. V lost 1 base and J 0 bases, leaving 9 bases between the germline ends. CDR3 amino acids: CASSLVIEANTGELFF. The CDR3 DNA reads as TGTGCCAGCAGCTTAGTCATAGAGGCGAACACCGGGGAGCTGTTTTTT.

This chain connects TRBV27 to TRBJ2-3; a possible D gene is TRBD2 (6 bases). Between the trimmed V and J ends, which lost 6 bases and 3 bases, there was a span of 22 bases. Germline CDR1 reads MNHEY; CDR2 reads SMNVEV (reference sequence). The CDR3 has 17 amino acids. CDR3 loop: CASRPRAVGGQTDTQYF. In DNA form, the CDR3 reads TGTGCCAGCAGACCCCGAGCGGTGGGAGGCCAAACAGATACGCAGTATTTT.

In this sample, this clone turned up a few times. V gene TRBV12-5 combines with J gene TRBJ2-1; TRBD2 matches 9 bases. Germline trimming cut 1 base from V and 6 bases from J; bases unmatched to any gene: 4. The CDR3 is 15 residues long. CDR1 and CDR2 from the germline V gene are LGHNT and FRNRAP. The CDR3 is CASGLGLAEGNEQFF. CDR3 DNA: TGTGCTAGTGGTTTGGGACTAGCGGAGGGCAATGAGCAGTTCTTC.

The rearrangement uses TRBV10-3 and TRBJ2-7; 11 nucleotides agree with TRBD2. This CDR3 is built from 15 residues. J lost 3 bases, V lost 7 bases, and 8 bases had no gene match. The V gene's germline CDR1 is ENHRY and CDR2 SYGVKD. This CDR3 is CAITRGLADNYEQYF. The CDR3 nucleotides read TGTGCCATCACTAGGGGACTAGCGGACAACTACGAGCAGTACTTC.